What follows are 22 T cell receptor beta chains derived from one specimen sequenced in a study of cytomegalovirus exposure and HLA in healthy donors. The PCR was carried out with 60 Vbeta primers and 13 Jbeta primers. Produced via immunoSEQ multiplex PCR; TCRdb's table is partial and in-frame only. Its listing shows fewer than 85,000 clones. The specimen was PBMCs. Receptors originate from a woman aged 40 to 50 in good health and CMV-seropositive.

The rearrangement uses TRBV7-8 and TRBJ2-5; TRBD1 matches at 8 bases. The closer fit of TRBJ2-7 to the DNA end suggests the J call may be wrong. This CDR3 is built from 13 residues. Germline-derived CDR1 and CDR2 are SGHVS and FQNEAQ. CDR3 loop: CASSPQGVYEQYF. In nucleotides, the CDR3 is TGTGCCAGCAGCCCACAGGGGGTCTACGAGCAGTACTTC.

The CDR3 protein is CASSLPPSSYNEQFF. For the CDR3, the DNA is TGTGCCAGCAGTTTACCCCCGAGCTCCTACAATGAGCAGTTCTTC. The V and J genes are TRBV28 and TRBJ2-1; D remains unclear. The CDR3 contains 15 residues. The germline gives CDR1 MDHEN, CDR2 SYDVKM. V gave up 2 bases and J gave up 0 bases, with 8 bases separating them.

The rearrangement links TRBV29-1 to TRBJ2-7, with TRBD1 matching 7 bases. Germline V gene lookup returns CDR1 SQVTM and CDR2 ANQGSEA. V trimming: 3 bases; J trimming: 6 bases; junction bases outside the gene matches: 11. The CDR3 is 14 amino acids. The CDR3 is CSVDKETGSCEQYF. The CDR3 DNA is TGCAGCGTTGACAAGGAGACAGGGAGTTGCGAGCAGTACTTC.

CDR3 protein: CASSLDRSSYNEQFF. The CDR3 bases are TGTGCCAGCAGTCTGGACAGGTCCTCCTACAATGAGCAGTTCTTC. The rearrangement links TRBV2 to TRBJ2-1, with TRBD1 matching over 7 bases. The CDR3 contains 15 residues. After removal of 5 bases from V and 0 bases from J, the junction contained 4 bases not matched to a gene. Germline lookup yields CDR1 SNHLY and CDR2 FYNNEI.

The chain recombines TRBV4-3 with TRBJ1-5; TRBD1 aligns across 7 bases. Per germline, CDR1 LGHNA and CDR2 YSLEER. The CDR3 is made up of 15 amino acids. Trimming cost V 4 bases and J 7 bases; bases outside gene matches: 10. CDR3 amino acids: CASSRLQGSGQPQHF. CDR3 sequence (DNA): TGCGCCAGCAGCCGATTACAGGGGAGCGGACAGCCCCAGCATTTT.

This chain joins TRBV28 and TRBJ2-4; 7 nucleotides agree with TRBD1. The J segment lost 6 bases and the V segment lost 8 bases, leaving 7 bases of the junction unmatched. Germline values: CDR1 MDHEN, CDR2 SYDVKM. This CDR3 region has 13 residues. The chain's CDR3 is CASSKGAGNIQYF. The CDR3 DNA reads as TGTGCCAGCTCAAAGGGGGCAGGAAACATTCAGTACTTC.

The chain is built from TRBV19 and TRBJ2-3; 7 bases map to TRBD2. The ends lost 4 bases at V and 4 bases at J; junction bases unmatched: 8. The CDR3 runs 15 residues. Germline assignment: CDR1 LNHDA and CDR2 SQIVND (reference sequence). The CDR3 region has the DNA TGTGCCAGTAGTAGACTCGCGGGAGTGGCAGATACGCAGTATTTT. Translating gives CASSRLAGVADTQYF.

The gene calls are TRBV27 and TRBJ1-6; TRBD1 matches 7 bases. J lost 7 bases, V lost 6 bases, and 3 bases had no gene match. The CDR3 is 13 amino acids. Germline V gene data show CDR1 as MNHEY and CDR2 as SMNVEV (reference sequence). The CDR3 sequence: CASRTGLNSPLHF. The CDR3 nucleotides are TGTGCCAGCAGGACAGGGCTGAATTCACCCCTCCACTTT.

The chain carries TRBV12-5 and TRBJ2-7, with 7 bases that match TRBD1. Per the germline V gene, CDR1 is LGHNT and CDR2 is FRNRAP. The V and J ends lost 5 bases and 7 bases, in that order; junction bases with no gene match: 17. The CDR3 spans 16 residues. The CDR3 here is CASGLHRDSNPLEQYF. The CDR3 DNA reads TGTGCTAGTGGTCTACACCGGGACAGTAACCCTTTAGAGCAGTACTTC.

The chain uses TRBV9 and TRBJ1-1, with D perhaps TRBD1 (5 bases). The CDR3 runs 15 residues. Germline V gene sequence: CDR1 SGDLS, CDR2 YYNGEE. The V end was cut by 3 bases, the J end by 3 bases, with 15 bases between. CDR3 sequence: CASSEDIRADTEAFF. DNA for the CDR3: TGTGCCAGCAGCGAGGACATCAGGGCGGACACTGAAGCTTTCTTT.

The chain is built from TRBV19 and TRBJ1-4; perhaps TRBD1 as D (5 bases). V lost 8 bases, J lost 4 bases, and 11 bases lay in between. The germline CDR1 and CDR2 sequences are LNHDA and SQIVND (reference sequence). The CDR3 runs to 13 residues. CDR3 DNA sequence: TGTGCCAGTGCTCGGGGGATTAATGAAAAACTGTTTTTT. Translation gives CASARGINEKLFF.

V usage is TRBV15 and J usage is TRBJ2-1, with 7 positions matching TRBD1. Germline V gives CDR1 LNHNV, CDR2 YYDKDF (reference sequence). The trim removed 3 bases at V and 4 bases at J, leaving 9 bases unmatched. The CDR3 extends over 16 amino acids. CDR3 DNA: TGTGCCACCAGCAGTGACAGGGAAAGAATTTACAATGAGCAGTTCTTC. Translating gives CATSSDRERIYNEQFF.

CDR3 region: CASSPGTYNEQFF. In DNA form, the CDR3 reads TGTGCCAGCAGCCCAGGGACATACAATGAGCAGTTCTTC. The chain couples TRBV13 to TRBJ2-1; the D gene is possibly TRBD1 (6 bases). The CDR3 covers 13 residues. Between the trimmed V and J ends, which lost 5 bases and 4 bases, there was a span of 9 bases. Per germline, CDR1 PRHDT and CDR2 FYEKMQ (reference sequence).

The gene calls are TRBV5-1 and TRBJ2-2, with TRBD2 identical over 8 bases. Germline CDR1 SGHRS, CDR2 YFSETQ. V shed 1 base and J 1 base; nucleotides not matched to a gene: 3. The CDR3 has 16 residues. CDR3 sequence (DNA): TGCGCCAGCAGCTTGTATGCGGGAGGGAACACCGGGGAGCTGTTTTTT. Protein: CASSLYAGGNTGELFF.

This rearrangement joins TRBV5-4 to TRBJ2-7, with 8 bases lining up with TRBD1. Per germline, CDR1 SGHNT and CDR2 YYREEE (reference sequence). CDR3 size: 12 residues. Trimming cost V 3 bases and J 5 bases; bases outside gene matches: 1. The CDR3 here is CASSSTGDEQYF. For the CDR3, the DNA is TGTGCCAGCAGCTCGACAGGGGACGAGCAGTACTTC.

V is TRBV7-2 and J is TRBJ1-4, with a weak D call TRBD1 (6 bases). This CDR3 is 15 amino acids long. Germline values: CDR1 SGHTA, CDR2 FQGNSA. Trimming removed 4 bases from V and 4 bases from J, with 13 bases in between. CDR3 in amino acids: CASSSRGGHNEKLFF. The CDR3 nucleotides are TGTGCCAGCAGCTCCCGGGGGGGGCATAATGAAAAACTGTTTTTT.

J is TRBJ2-5 and V is TRBV11-3, with TRBD2 matching over 8 bases. This CDR3 comprises 15 residues. The ends lost 1 base at V and 4 bases at J; junction bases unmatched: 5. CDR1 and CDR2 (germline): SGHNT, YENEEA. CDR3 coding DNA: TGTGCCAGCAGCTTAGGACTAGCGAACGGAGAGACCCAGTACTTC. This gives the protein CASSLGLANGETQYF.

This rearrangement joins TRBV27 to TRBJ2-3; 9 bases map to TRBD2. With 4 bases clipped from V and 3 bases from J, the junction kept 11 bases outside the gene matches. The CDR3 consists of 17 residues. Germline CDR1 and CDR2: MNHEY and SMNVEV (reference sequence). The CDR3 DNA reads as TGTGCCAGCAGTTACCCCGAATATAGCGGGAGAACAGATACGCAGTATTTT. It codes for CASSYPEYSGRTDTQYF.

The chain recombines TRBV6-1 with TRBJ1-1; D possibly corresponds to TRBD1 (6 bases). Per the germline V gene, CDR1 is MNHNS and CDR2 is SASEGT. Trimming pared 3 bases from V and 10 bases from J, leaving 24 bases between. CDR3 length: 16 amino acids. CDR3 DNA: TGTGCCAGCAGTGATCCCTCCGGGACACATTTAGGCGGAGCTTTCTTT. Translating it yields CASSDPSGTHLGGAFF.

The gene calls are TRBV5-1 and TRBJ2-1, with TRBD2 matching 9 bases. After removal of 2 bases from V and 7 bases from J, the junction contained 10 bases not matched to a gene. Germline V gene sequence: CDR1 SGHRS, CDR2 YFSETQ. The CDR3 runs 16 residues. CDR3 region: CASSLSSSGNVNEQFF. The DNA for the CDR3 is TGCGCCAGCAGCTTATCTTCTAGCGGGAATGTGAATGAGCAGTTCTTC. Drawing the rest from reference TRBV5-1 and TRBJ2-1, the complete variable domain is KAGVTQTPRYLIKTRGQQVTLSCSPISGHRSVSWYQQTPGQGLQFLFEYFSETQRNKGNFPGRFSGRQFSNSRSEMNVSTLELGDSALYLCASSLSSSGNVNEQFFGPGTRLTVL.

This sequence joins TRBV28 and TRBJ2-2, with D possibly TRBD2 on 5 matching bases. The germline CDR1 and CDR2 sequences are MDHEN and SYDVKM. The CDR3 extends over 12 amino acids. The V end lost 8 bases, the J end lost 5 bases, and 9 bases lay between the germline ends. The CDR3 nucleotides read TGTGCCAGCCGAGGGTTTACCGGGGAGCTGTTTTTT. It is translated as CASRGFTGELFF.

The chain has TRBV5-4 and TRBJ2-3; 10 bases are shared with TRBD2. The CDR3 sequence is 14 residues long. V dropped 7 bases and J dropped 5; count of bases not matched to a gene: 7. The germline gives CDR1 SGHNT, CDR2 YYREEE (reference sequence). This chain's CDR3 is CASLLAGAVDTQYF. CDR3 in DNA: TGTGCCAGCCTTCTAGCGGGGGCGGTAGATACGCAGTATTTT.